The source of this TCR beta chain is a study of cytomegalovirus exposure and HLA in healthy donors. General study findings and limits: Trimming of TCR beta V- and J-genes showed a link, identified in a later analysis, to a missense DCLRE1C variant. Reported results showed that the classifier diagnosed cytomegalovirus status with high specificity and sensitivity. As a later analysis revealed, the rate of TCR association differed by HLA locus, with DRB1 most and HLA-C fewest. A list of about 180 TCR beta chains associated with cytomegalovirus was given.

A remark on this clone: The antigen is not known.

The CDR3 consists of 15 residues. Trimming took off 9 bases at V and 7 bases at J, with 24 bases between the two ends. Looked up from germline, CDR1 is SNHLY and CDR2 is FYNNEI. The PCR employed 60 Vbeta primers together with 13 Jbeta primers. Sequenced by immunoSEQ multiplex PCR; TCRdb stores in-frame clones only, minus some. The sample consists of around 64,000 clones, roughly nine tenths of them appearing once. The sequence was collected from a woman between 25 and 40 years old in good health and CMV-seropositive. This rearrangement joins TRBV2 to TRBJ1-2, with a weak D call TRBD1 (6 bases). Sequencing used PBMCs. The CDR3 DNA follows: TGTGCCAGGAGGAGGCCGGGACAACCCGGAGGTGGCTACACCTTC. This gives the protein CARRRPGQPGGGYTF.